Listed here are 32 T cell receptor beta chains from one sample, sequenced in a study of blood T cells in healthy people across ages. Using a J-beta primer mix together with a sample-barcoded 5' primer, a second PCR was run for roughly 6 to 12 cycles. TCRdb used MiXCR to reprocess the 5' RACE reads, holding one entry per CDR3 protein. The profile covers roughly 1,800,000 distinct CDR3 sequences, with around half appearing a single time and approximately 2% taken by the ten largest. Source material: blood. Receptors were obtained from a woman in her thirties or forties in good health.

This clonotype was seen a few times. The rearrangement uses TRBV29-1 and TRBJ2-7; D might be TRBD2 (7 bases). From germline, CDR1 is SQVTM and CDR2 ANQGSEA. With 4 bases removed from V and 0 bases from J, the gap between germline ends came to 13 bases. This CDR3 is 14 amino acids long. CDR3 sequence reads: CSVVRGGSSYEQYF. The CDR3 DNA follows: TGCAGCGTTGTAAGGGGGGGGAGCTCCTACGAGCAGTACTTC.

This chain links TRBV6-5 with TRBJ1-6; possibly TRBD1 for D (6 bases). Trimming left V 2 bases short and J 13 bases short, with 18 bases between. The CDR3 has 15 amino acids. In germline, CDR1 is MNHEY, CDR2 SVGAGI. The CDR3 reads CASSYRGAVISPLHF. CDR3 coding DNA: TGTGCCAGCAGTTACAGGGGGGCCGTAATTAGCCCCCTCCACTTT.

This chain joins TRBV5-5 and TRBJ2-1; D gene ambiguous. This CDR3 spans 18 amino acids. Germline V gene lookup returns CDR1 SGHKS and CDR2 YYEKEE (reference sequence). Trimming took 4 bases from V and 9 from J, leaving 29 bases between them. Here the CDR3 DNA reads TGTGCCAGCAGCCGAGAATTTTTCAAGCATTTCCCATATGGTGAGCAGTTCTTC. Translated, it gives CASSREFFKHFPYGEQFF. The entire variable domain, with the rest obtained from reference TRBV5-5 and TRBJ2-1, is as follows: DAGVTQSPTHLIKTRGQQVTLRCSPISGHKSVSWYQQVLGQGPQFIFQYYEKEERGRGNFPDRFSARQFPNYSSELNVNALLLGDSALYLCASSREFFKHFPYGEQFFGPGTRLTVL.

The chain is built from TRBV2 and TRBJ2-1; D is possibly TRBD1 (6 bases). CDR1 is SNHLY, CDR2 FYNNEI, per germline. With 11 bases removed from V and 0 bases from J, the gap between germline ends came to 23 bases. The CDR3 is 17 amino acids. The CDR3 DNA follows: TGTGCCGGCGAAGCACAGGGACGCCGGAGCTCCTACAATGAGCAGTTCTTC. Its translation: CAGEAQGRRSSYNEQFF. Together with reference TRBV2 and TRBJ2-1, the CDR3 gives the full variable domain: EPEVTQTPSHQVTQMGQEVILRCVPISNHLYFYWYRQILGQKVEFLVSFYNNEISEKSEIFDDQFSVERPDGSNFTLKIRSTKLEDSAMYFCAGEAQGRRSSYNEQFFGPGTRLTVL.

This sequence joins TRBV7-9 and TRBJ1-5, with D tentatively TRBD1 (5 bases). The CDR3 runs 14 residues. With 5 bases removed from V and 1 base from J, the gap between germline ends came to 9 bases. Germline V gives CDR1 SEHNR, CDR2 FQNEAQ (reference sequence). The CDR3 region is CASSPGASNQPQHF. CDR3 bases: TGTGCCAGCAGCCCTGGGGCAAGCAATCAGCCCCAGCATTTT. The variable domain in full, completed from reference TRBV7-9 and TRBJ1-5, reads DTGVSQNPRHKITKRGQNVTFRCDPISEHNRLYWYRQTLGQGPEFLTYFQNEAQLEKSRLLSDRFSAERPKGSFSTLEIQRTEQGDSAMYLCASSPGASNQPQHFGDGTRLSIL.

The chain couples TRBV20-1 to TRBJ2-1; D not resolved. The CDR3 has 16 residues. The V end lost 0 bases, the J end lost 1 base, and 13 bases lay between the germline ends. From germline, CDR1 is DFQATT and CDR2 SNEGSKA (reference sequence). CDR3 nucleotides: TGCAGTGCTAGAGATTTGGCCCGGACGTCCTACAATGAGCAGTTCTTC. Translated: CSARDLARTSYNEQFF.

This clonotype has more than one count but fewer than ten. The V call is TRBV29-1, the J call TRBJ2-5; D may be TRBD1 (6 bases). CDR1 is SQVTM, CDR2 ANQGSEA, per germline. V lost 6 bases to trimming and J lost 4 bases, with 15 bases between them. The CDR3 extends over 13 amino acids. CDR3 residues: CSVGRDTTETQYF. CDR3 in DNA: TGCAGCGTAGGTCGGGACACCACAGAGACCCAGTACTTC.

V gene TRBV12-3 or TRBV12-4 combines with J gene TRBJ2-3; D remains unclear. The CDR3 totals 13 residues. Deletions cut 6 bases from V and 2 bases from J, with 9 bases between. CDR3 nucleotides: TGTGCCAGCAGCATAATGACCACAGATACGCAGTATTTT. Its protein is CASSIMTTDTQYF.

For this clonotype: One end of the junction is discordant with germline, which a read error may explain. This sequence joins TRBV4-2 and TRBJ2-1, with D perhaps being TRBD1 or TRBD2 (6 bases each). The V gene's germline CDR1 is LGHNA and CDR2 YNFKEQ. The CDR3 loop spans 16 amino acids. The chain's CDR3 is CTSSQDRTSQGYEQFF. In nucleotides, the CDR3 is TGTACCAGCAGCCAAGATCGCACTAGCCAGGGGTATGAGCAGTTCTTC.

This clonotype appeared a few times. A junction end diverges from the germline sequence, so it may reflect a read error. The rearrangement links TRBV18 to TRBJ2-7, with 8 bases identical to TRBD1. Germline V gives CDR1 KGHSH, CDR2 LQKENI. This CDR3 region has 15 residues. The CDR3 DNA sequence: TGCGCCAGCAGCCCCGGACAGGGTGGGTTCTACGAGCAGTACTTC. This translates into CASSPGQGGFYEQYF.

The genes are TRBV28 and TRBJ2-6, with a tentative D call TRBD1 (6 bases). Germline CDR1 reads MDHEN; CDR2 reads SYDVKM. CDR3 length equals 16 residues. The germline V and J ends were trimmed by 4 bases and 0 bases, with 10 bases remaining between them. The DNA of the CDR3 is TGTGCCAGCAGTTGGGACACCAACTCTGGGGCCAACGTCCTGACTTTC. Translation gives CASSWDTNSGANVLTF.

This clonotype was seen a few times. The chain is built from TRBV5-6 and TRBJ2-3, with 10 bases fitting TRBD1. Germline CDR1 SGHDT, CDR2 YYEEEE. This CDR3 comprises 17 residues. J lost 0 bases, V lost 3 bases, and 7 bases had no gene match. The CDR3, as DNA: TGTGCCAGCAGCTCAAACCGGGACAGGGGTAGCACAGATACGCAGTATTTT. Translated: CASSSNRDRGSTDTQYF.

This sequence joins TRBV5-4 and TRBJ2-5, with a possible D match to TRBD2 (7 bases). This CDR3 spans 13 amino acids. Between the trimmed V and J ends, which lost 3 bases and 11 bases, there was a span of 17 bases. In germline, CDR1 is SGHNT, CDR2 YYREEE (reference sequence). The CDR3 DNA follows: TGTGCCAGCAGCTGGGGGGGGCAGGAAGAGCAGTACTTC. Translation: CASSWGGQEEQYF.

This chain joins TRBV7-2 and TRBJ2-1; possible D gene TRBD2, 6 bases. The V end was cut by 3 bases, the J end by 13 bases, with 13 bases between. Germline V CDR1 and CDR2: SGHTA, FQGNSA. The CDR3 is made up of 12 amino acids. The CDR3 bases are TGTGCCAGCAGCTTGGGGGAGGTTGACCAGTTCTTC. As protein: CASSLGEVDQFF.

Many counts were recorded for this clonotype. This chain joins TRBV20-1 and TRBJ1-5; 7 nucleotides match TRBD1. The germline V gene encodes CDR1 DFQATT and CDR2 SNEGSKA (reference sequence). V was pared by 3 bases and J by 13 bases, with 21 bases of the junction left unmatched. The CDR3 is 16 residues long. The DNA for the CDR3 is TGCAGTGCTAGGACTACATACGGGACAGACATTAGATCGCAGCATTTT. The encoded protein is CSARTTYGTDIRSQHF.

The chain employs TRBV7-9 and TRBJ2-2; 7 nucleotides match TRBD1. The CDR3 consists of 14 residues. V lost 0 bases to trimming and J lost 10 bases; unmatched junction nucleotides: 5. The V gene's germline CDR1 is SEHNR and CDR2 FQNEAQ (reference sequence). CDR3 bases: TGTGCCAGCAGCTTAGCGAGGGGGCTGGAGGAGCTGTTTTTT. Its translation is CASSLARGLEELFF.

This clonotype was seen only a few times. The gene calls are TRBV29-1 and TRBJ2-5; D remains unclear. The CDR3 extends over 14 amino acids. Germline values: CDR1 SQVTM, CDR2 ANQGSEA. The CDR3 DNA reads as TGCAGAGTCAAGGTGTACTGGGACCAAGAGACCCAGTACTTC. Translated: CRVKVYWDQETQYF.

The chain joins TRBV20-1 to TRBJ1-1; TRBD1 agrees at 10 bases. J lost 7 bases, V lost 5 bases, and 10 bases had no gene match. Germline V gene data show CDR1 as DFQATT and CDR2 as SNEGSKA (reference sequence). CDR3 length: 14 amino acids. In nucleotides, the CDR3 is TGCAGTGCTCGAGTCGGGACAGGGGACGGTGAAGCTTTCTTT. This translates into CSARVGTGDGEAFF.

This clonotype was seen a handful of times. The chain recombines TRBV5-1 with TRBJ2-5; D might be TRBD2 (6 bases). The CDR3 runs to 15 residues. In germline, CDR1 is SGHRS, CDR2 YFSETQ. V was clipped by 4 bases and J by 4 bases, with 17 bases between them. DNA for the CDR3: TGCGCCAGCAGCCCATCGGGACTTGGACTAGAGACCCAGTACTTC. It yields the protein CASSPSGLGLETQYF.

This chain links TRBV2 with TRBJ2-7; the D gene is possibly TRBD1 (6 bases). The V and J ends lost 6 bases and 1 base respectively, with 13 bases between them. The germline CDR1 and CDR2 sequences are SNHLY and FYNNEI. The CDR3 has 14 amino acids. Here the CDR3 reads CASRSRGESYEQYF. The CDR3 DNA reads TGTGCCAGCAGGAGCAGGGGAGAATCCTACGAGCAGTACTTC. The full variable domain, in which reference TRBV2 and TRBJ2-7 provide the parts outside the CDR3, is EPEVTQTPSHQVTQMGQEVILRCVPISNHLYFYWYRQILGQKVEFLVSFYNNEISEKSEIFDDQFSVERPDGSNFTLKIRSTKLEDSAMYFCASRSRGESYEQYFGPGTRLTVT.

This clonotype was found many times. J is TRBJ2-7 and V is TRBV9, with D possibly matching TRBD2 (6 bases). The CDR3 is made up of 13 amino acids. Trimming pared 5 bases from V and 0 bases from J, leaving 9 bases between. Germline V gene data show CDR1 as SGDLS and CDR2 as YYNGEE. DNA for the CDR3: TGTGCCAGCAGTGGGAGGTCCTCCTACGAGCAGTACTTC. It codes for CASSGRSSYEQYF.

This clonotype has a handful of counts. The chain employs TRBV10-1 and TRBJ2-7; D is unclear. There are 14 residues in the CDR3. Looked up from germline, CDR1 is WNHNN and CDR2 is SYGVQD (reference sequence). V lost 2 bases to trimming and J lost 6 bases, with 14 bases between them. This chain's CDR3 is CASSEGFSSGEQYF. In nucleotides, the CDR3 is TGCGCCAGCAGTGAGGGTTTTTCCTCCGGCGAGCAGTACTTC.

This rearrangement joins TRBV4-1 to TRBJ2-1, with 7 bases lining up with TRBD1. Germline CDR1 is MGHRA and CDR2 is YSYEKL. Losses at the gene ends were 4 bases for V and 4 bases for J; bases not matched to a gene: 4. There are 14 residues in the CDR3. The CDR3 DNA reads TGCGCCAGCAGCCGCCCGACAGGGTACAATGAGCAGTTCTTC. Amino acid sequence: CASSRPTGYNEQFF.

This clonotype was seen a handful of times. This rearrangement joins TRBV3-1 to TRBJ1-2, with D unresolved. The ends were cut back, 6 bases at V and 8 bases at J, with 10 bases in the middle. Germline CDR1 is LGHDT and CDR2 is YNNKEL (reference sequence). CDR3 length: 11 residues. The CDR3 region is CASRSTGGYTF. In DNA, the CDR3 is TGTGCCAGCAGGTCCACGGGCGGCTACACCTTC.

The gene calls are TRBV28 and TRBJ2-5; D might be TRBD1 or TRBD2, each matching 5 bases. The V end lost 6 bases, the J end lost 4 bases, and 18 bases lay between the germline ends. The CDR3 consists of 15 residues. CDR1 and CDR2 (germline): MDHEN, SYDVKM. CDR3 sequence reads: CASSPQGPGTETQYF. DNA for the CDR3: TGTGCCAGCAGCCCTCAGGGACCCGGTACAGAGACCCAGTACTTC.

This clonotype was picked up a small number of times. The chain carries TRBV6-2 or TRBV6-3 and TRBJ2-3, with 13 nucleotides matching TRBD2. CDR1 and CDR2 (germline): MNHEY, SVGEGT. The junction had 6 bases not matched to a gene; V was cut back by 0 bases and J by 6 bases. This CDR3 has 17 residues. CDR3 bases: TGTGCCAGCAGTTACTCCAGACTAGCGGGGGGCCTCGATACGCAGTATTTT. This codes for CASSYSRLAGGLDTQYF.

This clonotype was counted a few times. V gene TRBV7-2 combines with J gene TRBJ2-3; TRBD2 matches at 12 bases. Germline V gene sequence: CDR1 SGHTA, CDR2 FQGNSA. The CDR3 consists of 19 residues. The V segment lost 4 bases and the J segment 2 bases; nucleotides outside the gene matches: 13. CDR3 coding DNA: TGTGCCAGCAGCTCGCGCACTCTTACTAGCGGGGGGTCCACAGATACGCAGTATTTT. Protein product: CASSSRTLTSGGSTDTQYF. The full variable domain, completed using reference TRBV7-2 and TRBJ2-3, is GAGVSQSPSNKVTEKGKDVELRCDPISGHTALYWYRQSLGQGLEFLIYFQGNSAPDKSGLPSDRFSAERTGGSVSTLTIQRTQQEDSAVYLCASSSRTLTSGGSTDTQYFGPGTRLTVL.

This clonotype has at least ten counts. A read error may produce the germline difference seen at one junction end. The chain uses TRBV10-3 and TRBJ2-5; 7 nucleotides match TRBD2. Germline V lookup: CDR1 ENHRY, CDR2 SYGVKD. The CDR3 sequence is 14 residues long. CDR3 in DNA: TGTGCCATCAGCCCCATGACTAGCCAACAGACCCAGTACTTC. Its protein product is CAISPMTSQQTQYF.

The V gene is TRBV7-2, the J gene TRBJ1-5; TRBD1 matches at 7 bases. V lost 4 bases and J lost 6; bases outside the gene matches: 9. Germline V gene sequence: CDR1 SGHTA, CDR2 FQGNSA. The CDR3 runs to 15 residues. This CDR3 reads CASSYRTGDGQPQHF. CDR3 DNA: TGTGCCAGCAGCTACCGCACAGGGGATGGTCAGCCCCAGCATTTT.

This chain joins TRBV5-8 and TRBJ1-5; 7 nucleotides line up with TRBD1. The CDR3 extends over 16 amino acids. J gave up 5 bases and V 4 bases, and 12 bases lay outside the gene matches. Germline-derived CDR1 and CDR2 are SGHTS and YDEGEE. CDR3 amino acids: CASSPDETGRYQPQHF. In DNA form, the CDR3 reads TGTGCCAGCAGCCCGGACGAGACAGGGCGATATCAGCCCCAGCATTTT.

This clonotype has at least ten counts. The chain couples TRBV29-1 to TRBJ2-5; 8 bases fit TRBD1. Germline trimming cut 2 bases from V and 5 bases from J; bases unmatched to any gene: 13. Germline CDR1 is SQVTM and CDR2 is ANQGSEA. This CDR3 spans 16 amino acids. The CDR3 loop is CSVEKGARQGSETQYF. Written as DNA, the CDR3 is TGCAGCGTTGAAAAGGGGGCACGACAGGGGAGTGAGACCCAGTACTTC.

This sequence joins TRBV11-1 and TRBJ2-3, with TRBD1 as a possible D gene (6 bases). This CDR3 has 16 amino acids. Looked up from germline, CDR1 is SGHAT and CDR2 is FQDESV (reference sequence). The V and J ends lost 1 base and 2 bases respectively, with 13 bases between them. This CDR3 is CASSLVRDTITDTQYF. CDR3 nucleotide sequence: TGTGCCAGCAGCTTAGTAAGGGACACAATCACAGATACGCAGTATTTT.